This passage covers 14 T cell receptor beta chains from one sample sequenced in a study of blood T cell repertoires in COVID-19. Repertoires were generated with immunoSEQ multiplex PCR, while TCRdb's copy carries only in-frame clones and drops some. The data show under 200,000 clones, around 75% seen once. The specimen sequenced was peripheral blood. The receptor source for this set is a woman aged 40 to 50 with COVID-19, enrolled during active disease.

This clone was recorded a few times. The CDR3 nucleotides are TGTGCCAGCAAAGCCGCAATTAGCACAGATACGCAGTATTTT. Translated, it gives CASKAAISTDTQYF. This chain links TRBV14 with TRBJ2-3, with unresolved D. Germline CDR1 reads SGHDN; CDR2 reads FVKESK. V lost 7 bases to trimming and J lost 0 bases, with 11 bases between them. This CDR3 comprises 14 residues.

The J gene is TRBJ1-2, the V gene TRBV5-4; 8 positions agree with TRBD1. The CDR3 runs 15 residues. V shed 4 bases, J shed 7 bases, and the junction held 12 bases outside the gene matches. Germline V lookup: CDR1 SGHNT, CDR2 YYREEE (reference sequence). The CDR3 coding sequence is TGTGCCAGCAGCCGTCCCGGGACAGGTACCGCTGGCTACACCTTC. It yields the protein CASSRPGTGTAGYTF.

This sequence joins TRBV11-1 and TRBJ1-4, with a tentative D call TRBD1 (6 bases). Germline lookup yields CDR1 SGHAT and CDR2 FQDESV (reference sequence). The CDR3 spans 15 residues. V was trimmed by 5 bases and J by 8 bases, leaving 18 bases between them. CDR3 DNA: TGTGCCAGCAGCCCTCGTGGCAGGGGAAACGAAAAACTGTTTTTT. Its translation: CASSPRGRGNEKLFF. The entire variable domain, with the rest obtained from reference TRBV11-1 and TRBJ1-4, is as follows: EAEVAQSPRYKITEKSQAVAFWCDPISGHATLYWYRQILGQGPELLVQFQDESVVDDSQLPKDRFSAERLKGVDSTLKIQPAELGDSAMYLCASSPRGRGNEKLFFGSGTQLSVL.

The rearrangement joins TRBV5-6 to TRBJ2-1; 10 bases fit TRBD2. Trimming removed 3 bases from V and 10 bases from J; junction bases left unmatched: 13. Per germline, CDR1 SGHDT and CDR2 YYEEEE. This CDR3 has 16 residues. CDR3 sequence reads: CASSSFGLAGVQEQFF. The DNA of the CDR3 is TGTGCCAGCAGCTCCTTTGGGCTAGCGGGAGTACAGGAGCAGTTCTTC.

This clone showed up just a few times. This rearrangement joins TRBV3-1 (or the pseudogene TRBV3-2) to TRBJ1-2; D ambiguous. The V gene lost 8 bases and the J gene lost 7 bases, with 11 bases spanning the gap. The CDR3 contains 11 residues. CDR1 and CDR2 (germline): LGHDT, YNNKEL (reference sequence). As DNA, the CDR3 is TGTGCCAGCGGTAGGTCGGGTGGCTACACCTTC. This translates into CASGRSGGYTF.

The J gene is TRBJ1-2, the V gene TRBV2, with a possible D match to TRBD1 (5 bases). CDR3 length equals 15 residues. V lost 6 bases, J lost 4 bases, and 18 bases lay in between. CDR1 is SNHLY, CDR2 FYNNEI, per germline. The CDR3: CASSKSAQDLYGYTF. The CDR3 bases are TGTGCCAGCAGCAAATCTGCACAGGACCTCTATGGCTACACCTTC.

The chain joins TRBV18 to TRBJ1-1; 7 nucleotides match TRBD1. The trim removed 3 bases at V and 1 base at J, leaving 5 bases unmatched. Germline V CDR1 and CDR2: KGHSH, LQKENI. There are 15 residues in the CDR3. The CDR3 nucleotides read TGTGCCAGCTCACCCACCCGGACAGGGAACACTGAAGCTTTCTTT. This sequence encodes CASSPTRTGNTEAFF.

The chain couples TRBV6-5 to TRBJ2-1; D remains ambiguous. V was cut by 0 bases and J by 8 bases, with 14 bases left in between. Germline V lookup: CDR1 MNHEY, CDR2 SVGAGI. This CDR3 has 15 amino acids. CDR3 in DNA: TGTGCCAGCAGTTACTCGAGACTTATAACCCATGAGCAGTTCTTC. This codes for CASSYSRLITHEQFF.

This sequence joins TRBV21-1 and TRBJ1-2; TRBD1 is taken as the D call from the table, unchecked against the DNA. TRBV21-1 is a known pseudogene. The CDR3 runs to 16 residues. The CDR3 is CASSLSWATEKYGYTF. The DNA for the CDR3 is TGTGCCAGCAGCCTCTCCTGGGCTACAGAGAAATATGGCTACACCTTC.

The V and J genes are TRBV11-2 and TRBJ2-5; no clear D gene. Germline V gives CDR1 SGHAT, CDR2 FQNNGV. V was trimmed by 0 bases and J by 5 bases, leaving 10 bases between them. This CDR3 is 14 amino acids long. The CDR3 DNA is TGTGCCAGCAGCTTAGATCCAAGCATGGAGACCCAGTACTTC. Amino acid sequence: CASSLDPSMETQYF.

The genes are TRBV19 and TRBJ2-2, with 7 bases fitting TRBD2. Germline assignment: CDR1 LNHDA and CDR2 SQIVND (reference sequence). This CDR3 contains 16 residues. The trim removed 7 bases at V and 3 bases at J, leaving 11 bases unmatched. The DNA for the CDR3 is TGTGCCAGTATTGGTACGGGAGGTTGGTACACCGGGGAGCTGTTTTTT. This encodes CASIGTGGWYTGELFF.

This sequence joins TRBV5-1 and TRBJ1-4; D uncertain. Between the trimmed V and J ends, which lost 7 bases and 6 bases, there was a span of 16 bases. This CDR3 contains 14 residues. Germline values: CDR1 SGHRS, CDR2 YFSETQ. The CDR3 nucleotides read TGCGCCAGCTCACGATCCTCGGGAGATGAAAAACTGTTTTTT. Its translation: CASSRSSGDEKLFF.

This chain links TRBV10-3 with TRBJ2-7, with TRBD1 matching over 8 bases. Looked up from germline, CDR1 is ENHRY and CDR2 is SYGVKD. With V trimmed by 11 bases and J by 1 base, 10 bases remained unmatched. The CDR3 sequence is 14 residues long. In nucleotides, the CDR3 is TGTGCCGTCGCCCAGACAGGGGCTTCCTACGAGCAGTACTTC. Its protein product is CAVAQTGASYEQYF.

The gene calls are TRBV27 and TRBJ1-6; 12 nucleotides agree with TRBD1. The germline V gene has CDR1 MNHEY and CDR2 SMNVEV (reference sequence). There are 17 residues in the CDR3. V gave up 10 bases and J gave up 9 bases; unmatched junction bases: 16. Written as DNA, the CDR3 is TGTGCCACCAGAGGGACAGGGGGCCTCCGTAACCCTTCACCCCTCCACTTT. Translated, it gives CATRGTGGLRNPSPLHF.